The clone carrying this TCR beta chain was observed at least ten times. This sample stems from a study of T cells in Graves' hyperthyroidism and ophthalmopathy. Amplified TCR beta CDR3 regions came from RNA transcripts. The TCR CDR3 was amplified in a first-round RT-PCR using the HTBI primer set. MiXCR, applied by TCRdb to the multiplex PCR reads, yields one record per CDR3 protein. The table lists over 700,000 distinct CDR3 sequences, 35% of them singletons. For the diagnoses, clinical symptoms, serum thyroxine and TRAb, thyroid ultrasound and orbital computed tomography were used. 9 to 10 ml fresh peripheral blood yielded the PBMCs. Germline loops: CDR1 WNHNN, CDR2 SYGVQD (reference sequence). This CDR3 spans 14 amino acids. With V trimmed by 6 bases and J by 5 bases, 10 bases remained unmatched.

The sequenced sample consisted of blood. The V gene is TRBV10-1, the J gene TRBJ2-7, with 7 bases lining up with TRBD1. This clonotype originated in a woman aged 40 to 50 with Graves' hyperthyroidism. The CDR3: CASSDHRGGHEQYF. CDR3 nucleotides: TGCGCCAGCAGCGATCACAGGGGCGGACACGAGCAGTACTTC.